The rows below give T cell receptor beta chains drawn from one sample of a study of T cell responses to AZD1222 COVID-19 vaccine. The repertoire was sequenced with immunoSEQ multiplex PCR; TCRdb's copy has only in-frame clones and lacks some. This repertoire shows about 130,000 clones, more than 85% found once; its top ten account for about 0.91%. The sample in question was peripheral blood, obtained on day 0 of AZD1222 vaccination. These receptors all stem from an adult in good health. The CDR3 runs from the conserved cysteine through the conserved F or W. A D gene is named only where the DNA matches it firmly.

>TRBJ1-6|-|TRBV13
CASSLNPQGNSPLHF
>TRBJ2-1|TRBD2|TRBV4-1
CASSQVLAVPPWFF
>TRBJ1-2|TRBD1|TRBV18
CASSPPGQSLGYTF
>TRBJ1-2|TRBD1|TRBV2
CASSESGGGVGYTF
>TRBJ1-1|TRBD1|TRBV19
CASSMDRGPMNTEAFF
>TRBJ1-4|TRBD1|TRBV14
CASSQEILDRIGSNEKLFF
>TRBJ1-2|-|TRBV4-1
CASSHPQGNYGYTF
>TRBJ1-2|-|TRBV6-5
CASSQHNYGYTF
>TRBJ1-5|-|TRBV18
CASSPPWGKGNQPQHF
>TRBJ1-6|-|TRBV13
CASSLGAPNSPLHF
>TRBJ1-2|-|TRBV5-4
CASSLGYGDYTF